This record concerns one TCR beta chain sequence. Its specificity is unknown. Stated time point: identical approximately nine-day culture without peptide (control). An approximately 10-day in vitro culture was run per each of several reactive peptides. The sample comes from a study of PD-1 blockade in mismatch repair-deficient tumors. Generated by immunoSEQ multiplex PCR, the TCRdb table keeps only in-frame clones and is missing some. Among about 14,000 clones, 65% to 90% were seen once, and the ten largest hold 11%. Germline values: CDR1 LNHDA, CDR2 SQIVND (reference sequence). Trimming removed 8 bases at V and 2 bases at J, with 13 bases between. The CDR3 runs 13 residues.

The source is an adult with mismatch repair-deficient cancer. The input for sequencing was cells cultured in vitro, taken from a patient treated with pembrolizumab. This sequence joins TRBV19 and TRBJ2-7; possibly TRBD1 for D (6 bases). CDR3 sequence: CASQGTPTYEQYF. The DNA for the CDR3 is TGTGCCAGTCAAGGGACACCGACCTACGAGCAGTACTTC.